This T cell receptor (beta chain) was captured in a study of early T cells in non-severe SARS-CoV-2 infection. This CDR3 has 17 amino acids. CDR1 and CDR2 (germline): MNHEY, SVGAGI. With 6 bases clipped from V and 7 bases from J, the junction kept 13 bases outside the gene matches. Separate cDNA molecules each had unique molecular identifiers attached to them. TCRdb analysed the 5' RACE reads with MiXCR anew, one entry per CDR3 protein. Of about 58,000 distinct CDR3 sequences in the sample, more than 9.5% are singletons; the top ten hold 9.5% to 10%. The V gene is TRBV6-5, the J gene TRBJ2-2; 11 positions agree with TRBD2. The sample taken for sequencing was whole blood. The sequence came from an adult who was a healthcare worker with PCR-confirmed SARS-CoV-2 infection or an uninfected control (not recorded which). The chain's CDR3 is CASRPPRLAGSIGELFF. The CDR3 DNA is TGTGCCAGCAGGCCTCCCCGACTAGCGGGAAGCATCGGGGAGCTGTTTTTT.